This T cell receptor (beta chain) is drawn from a study of blood T cell repertoires in COVID-19. The sample holds one count of this clone. The germline CDR1 and CDR2 sequences are KGHSH and LQKENI. Trimming took off 1 base at V and 1 base at J, with 7 bases between the two ends. The CDR3 loop spans 14 amino acids. Clinical history as reported by participants underpinned cohort assignment. The repertoire was sequenced with immunoSEQ multiplex PCR; TCRdb's copy has only in-frame clones and lacks some. The data contain 300,000 to 400,000 clones, around nine tenths of them singletons. Specimen: PBMCs or T cells enriched from blood (not recorded which). This chain connects TRBV18 to TRBJ2-5, with D unresolved. The TCR sequence derives from a man aged 25 to 40 who had recovered from COVID-19. In DNA, the CDR3 is TGTGCCAGCTCACCACGCGCGCTCCAAGAGACCCAGTACTTC. It codes for CASSPRALQETQYF. The whole variable domain, remainder taken from reference TRBV18 and TRBJ2-5, is NAGVMQNPRHLVRRRGQEARLRCSPMKGHSHVYWYRQLPEEGLKFMVYLQKENIIDESGMPKERFSAEFPKEGPSILRIQQVVRGDSAAYFCASSPRALQETQYFGPGTRLLVL.